This entry lists 18 T cell receptor beta chains sequenced from one sample in a study of T cells in Graves' hyperthyroidism and ophthalmopathy. TCR beta CDR3 regions were amplified from RNA transcripts. Carried out on the TCR CDR3, a first-round RT-PCR used the HTBI primer set. MiXCR, applied by TCRdb to the multiplex PCR reads, yields one record per CDR3 protein. This sample has about 420,000 distinct CDR3 sequences, with roughly 14% found just once. The source material was blood. These receptors originate from a woman younger than 35 with Graves' hyperthyroidism.

This clonotype was seen many times. The chain is built from TRBV2 and TRBJ2-5; 8 nucleotides match TRBD1. CDR1 is SNHLY, CDR2 FYNNEI, per germline. This CDR3 region has 14 residues. V lost 8 bases, J lost 1 base, and 6 bases stayed unmatched. The CDR3: CASEDRESQETQYF. Written as DNA, the CDR3 is TGTGCCAGCGAGGACAGGGAAAGCCAAGAGACCCAGTACTTC.

This clonotype was counted many times. This chain uses TRBV20-1 with TRBJ2-1; 9 bases map to TRBD1. The CDR3 is made up of 15 amino acids. Germline CDR1 reads DFQATT; CDR2 reads SNEGSKA (reference sequence). Losses at the gene ends were 2 bases for V and 6 bases for J; bases not matched to a gene: 8. CDR3 loop: CSARTGTGRSNEQFF. CDR3 DNA: TGCAGTGCTAGAACCGGGACAGGGAGGTCCAATGAGCAGTTCTTC.

This clonotype was recorded many times. The chain has TRBV12-3 or TRBV12-4 and TRBJ1-2; 11 bases match TRBD1. V was pared by 5 bases and J by 5 bases, with 4 bases of the junction left unmatched. The CDR3 is 14 residues long. The CDR3 protein is CASSGQGATYGYTF. In DNA form, the CDR3 reads TGTGCCAGCAGTGGACAGGGGGCGACGTATGGCTACACCTTC.

The V call is TRBV7-2, the J call TRBJ2-1, with D tentatively TRBD1 or TRBD2 (5 bases each). In germline, CDR1 is SGHTA, CDR2 FQGNSA. CDR3 size: 15 residues. V lost 4 bases and J lost 0, with 10 bases in between. The CDR3 protein is CASSWGTYSYNEQFF. CDR3 nucleotide sequence: TGTGCCAGCAGCTGGGGGACGTACTCCTACAATGAGCAGTTCTTC.

This clonotype was seen many times. The J gene is TRBJ1-5, the V gene TRBV12-3 or TRBV12-4, with TRBD1 matching 7 bases. The V segment lost 5 bases and the J segment 5 bases; nucleotides outside the gene matches: 6. There are 14 residues in the CDR3. Here the CDR3 reads CASSQRQGHQPQHF. The CDR3 coding sequence is TGTGCCAGCAGTCAACGACAGGGACATCAGCCCCAGCATTTT.

V and J are TRBV20-1 and TRBJ2-7; the D is unclear. The V gene's germline CDR1 is DFQATT and CDR2 SNEGSKA (reference sequence). The V and J ends lost 3 bases and 3 bases respectively, with 6 bases between them. The CDR3 spans 11 residues. As DNA, the CDR3 is TGCAGTGCTAGCCAGGACTACGAGCAGTACTTC. Protein sequence: CSASQDYEQYF.

This sequence joins TRBV2 and TRBJ2-7, with TRBD1 matching 10 bases. This CDR3 is built from 14 residues. J lost 2 bases, V lost 6 bases, and 4 bases had no gene match. In germline, CDR1 is SNHLY, CDR2 FYNNEI. CDR3 in amino acids: CASRGQGTPYEQYF. The CDR3, as DNA: TGTGCCAGCAGGGGACAGGGGACCCCCTACGAGCAGTACTTC.

This clonotype was counted ten times or more. The chain combines TRBV3-1 with TRBJ1-5, with D uncertain. CDR3 length: 13 amino acids. CDR1 and CDR2 from the germline V gene are LGHDT and YNNKEL (reference sequence). V was trimmed by 1 base and J by 2 bases, leaving 3 bases between them. CDR3 sequence (DNA): TGTGCCAGCAGCCAAGTGGGCAATCAGCCCCAGCATTTT. Translating gives CASSQVGNQPQHF.

Ten or more counts support this clonotype. This chain joins TRBV7-2 and TRBJ1-1; TRBD1 matches 7 bases. From germline, CDR1 is SGHTA and CDR2 FQGNSA. The CDR3 extends over 14 amino acids. Trimming removed 5 bases from V and 8 bases from J; junction bases left unmatched: 11. The CDR3, as DNA: TGTGCCAGCAGCCCCGCGGGACAGCCGGGGGAAGCTTTCTTT. Translation gives CASSPAGQPGEAFF. Full variable domain (remainder filled in from reference TRBV7-2 and TRBJ1-1): GAGVSQSPSNKVTEKGKDVELRCDPISGHTALYWYRQSLGQGLEFLIYFQGNSAPDKSGLPSDRFSAERTGGSVSTLTIQRTQQEDSAVYLCASSPAGQPGEAFFGQGTRLTVV.

The chain links TRBV9 to TRBJ1-2; no firm D call. CDR1 is SGDLS and CDR2 is YYNGEE in the germline V gene. The CDR3 covers 15 residues. Trimming shortened V by 0 bases and J by 0 bases, and 9 bases separated the two germline ends. CDR3 DNA sequence: TGTGCCAGCAGCGTAGGGCCGCGAGCTAACTATGGCTACACCTTC. This translates into CASSVGPRANYGYTF.

This clonotype was counted a few times. This rearrangement joins TRBV7-9 to TRBJ1-4; D perhaps matches TRBD1 (5 bases). The V gene's germline CDR1 is SEHNR and CDR2 FQNEAQ (reference sequence). The CDR3 spans 16 residues. The V end lost 6 bases, the J end lost 4 bases, and 18 bases lay between the germline ends. For the CDR3, the DNA is TGTGCCAGCAGTTCTATATTGTCAGGGTTTAATGAAAAACTGTTTTTT. Translated, it gives CASSSILSGFNEKLFF.

This chain's CDR3 is CASKGERAEKLFF. CDR3 coding DNA: TGTGCCAGCAAGGGGGAGAGGGCGGAAAAACTGTTTTTT. V usage is TRBV6-1 and J usage is TRBJ1-4, with D perhaps TRBD1 (6 bases). CDR3 length equals 13 residues. The germline V and J ends were trimmed by 7 bases and 8 bases, with 14 bases remaining between them. The germline gives CDR1 MNHNS, CDR2 SASEGT.

The chain carries TRBV13 and TRBJ2-1, with TRBD1 matching 9 bases. CDR3 length: 15 residues. Germline assignment: CDR1 PRHDT and CDR2 FYEKMQ (reference sequence). J was trimmed by 10 bases and V by 2 bases; bases with no gene match: 9. The CDR3 coding sequence is TGTGCCAGCAGCTTAACCGGACAGGGGAAGGAAGAGCAGTTCTTC. It is translated as CASSLTGQGKEEQFF.

The V gene is TRBV20-1, the J gene TRBJ2-7, with D possibly matching TRBD2 (6 bases). The CDR3 runs 15 residues. Trimming removed 6 bases at V and 6 bases at J, with 24 bases between. Per the germline V gene, CDR1 is DFQATT and CDR2 is SNEGSKA (reference sequence). DNA for the CDR3: TGCAGTGCGAACCAGGGACCCATCACGCGGGGCGAGCAGTACTTC. Its translation is CSANQGPITRGEQYF.

This clonotype was seen many times. The chain links TRBV27 to TRBJ2-6; D not certain. The V and J ends lost 6 bases and 1 base respectively, with 10 bases between them. The CDR3 extends over 15 amino acids. Looked up from germline, CDR1 is MNHEY and CDR2 is SMNVEV (reference sequence). The CDR3 loop reads CASRSILSGANVLTF. The CDR3 DNA follows: TGTGCCAGCAGAAGTATCCTATCTGGGGCCAACGTCCTGACTTTC.

This clonotype has more than one count but fewer than ten. The rearrangement links TRBV6-2 or TRBV6-3 to TRBJ1-5; D perhaps matches TRBD1 (5 bases). V shed 10 bases and J shed 2 bases, with 15 bases lying between them. This CDR3 region has 14 residues. CDR1 and CDR2 from the germline V gene are MNHEY and SVGEGT. The CDR3 reads CAIEVGLGNQPQHF. For the CDR3, the DNA is TGTGCCATAGAGGTGGGACTAGGCAATCAGCCCCAGCATTTT.

In this sample, this clonotype turned up many times. CDR3 coding DNA: TGTGCCAGCAGCTTAGATGGGGGCCGCACTGAAGCTTTCTTT. Translating it yields CASSLDGGRTEAFF. This chain links TRBV11-2 with TRBJ1-1, with D maybe TRBD1 (6 bases). Germline assignment: CDR1 SGHAT and CDR2 FQNNGV. The CDR3 has 14 amino acids. Trimming cost V 0 bases and J 4 bases, with 9 bases left between them.

The DNA for the CDR3 is TGTGCCAGCATAAGGATAGCGGGGACCCCTAGCACAGATACGCAGTATTTT. Amino acid sequence: CASIRIAGTPSTDTQYF. The V call is TRBV6-1, the J call TRBJ2-3, with 8 positions matching TRBD2. Germline trimming cut 7 bases from V and 0 bases from J; bases unmatched to any gene: 12. The CDR3 spans 17 residues. Germline CDR1 and CDR2: MNHNS and SASEGT.